This TCR beta chain comes out of a study of cytomegalovirus exposure and HLA in healthy donors. The overall study: An earlier analysis found roughly 100 million unique TCR beta sequences from about 179 million T cells.

CDR3 size: 14 residues. The ends were cut back, 2 bases at V and 3 bases at J, with 11 bases in the middle. CDR1 SGHNT and CDR2 YYREEE come from the germline V gene (reference sequence). Primers for the PCR totalled 60 Vbeta and 13 Jbeta. The protocol was immunoSEQ multiplex PCR, while the TCRdb copy is restricted to in-frame clones and leaves out a portion. The profile shows fewer than 130,000 clones, 70% to 85% of them singletons. This chain joins TRBV5-4 and TRBJ2-5; D unclear. The sample consisted of PBMCs. The origin of this receptor is a woman in her thirties or forties in good health and CMV-seronegative. The CDR3 region is CASSFPGSEETQYF. The CDR3 DNA reads as TGTGCCAGCAGCTTTCCCGGGTCTGAAGAGACCCAGTACTTC.